This T cell receptor beta chain was captured in a study of blood T cells in healthy people across ages. Primers used in a second PCR of roughly 6 to 11 cycles were a sample-barcoded 5' primer and a J-beta primer mix. TCRdb passed the 5' RACE reads through MiXCR, listing each CDR3 protein once. The table records approximately 780,000 distinct CDR3 sequences, more than 25% of them present only once. The CDR3 covers 15 residues. The V end was cut by 5 bases, the J end by 5 bases, with 18 bases between. This same sample was also part of a study on T cells of mothers and their children. That source adds: Unrelated pairs and related pairs have their TCR recombination output shaped similarly by thymic selection.

The specimen was blood. This TCR derives from a boy aged 5 to 17 in good health. The chain uses TRBV12-3 or TRBV12-4 and TRBJ2-5, with D tentatively TRBD2 (6 bases). CDR3 in amino acids: CASSTHGGEKETQYF. CDR3 sequence (DNA): TGTGCCAGCAGTACCCATGGCGGGGAGAAGGAGACCCAGTACTTC.